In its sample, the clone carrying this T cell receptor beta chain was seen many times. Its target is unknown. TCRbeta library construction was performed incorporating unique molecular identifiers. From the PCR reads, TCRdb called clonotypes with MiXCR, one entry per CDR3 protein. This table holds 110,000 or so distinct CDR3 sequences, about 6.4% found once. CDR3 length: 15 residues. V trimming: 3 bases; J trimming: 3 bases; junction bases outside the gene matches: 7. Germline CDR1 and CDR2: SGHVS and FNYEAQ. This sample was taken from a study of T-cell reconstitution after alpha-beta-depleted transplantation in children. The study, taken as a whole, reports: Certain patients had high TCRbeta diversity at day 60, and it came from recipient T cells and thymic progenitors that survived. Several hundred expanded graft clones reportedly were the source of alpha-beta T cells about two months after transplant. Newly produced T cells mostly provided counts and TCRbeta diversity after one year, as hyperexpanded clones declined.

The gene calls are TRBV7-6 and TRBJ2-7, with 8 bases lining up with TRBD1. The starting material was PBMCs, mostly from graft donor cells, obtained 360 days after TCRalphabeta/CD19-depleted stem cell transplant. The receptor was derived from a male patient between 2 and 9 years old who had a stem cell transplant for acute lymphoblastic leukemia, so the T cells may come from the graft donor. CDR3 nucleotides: TGTGCCAGCAGCTTTACCCAGGGGGCTCGCTACGAGCAGTACTTC. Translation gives CASSFTQGARYEQYF.